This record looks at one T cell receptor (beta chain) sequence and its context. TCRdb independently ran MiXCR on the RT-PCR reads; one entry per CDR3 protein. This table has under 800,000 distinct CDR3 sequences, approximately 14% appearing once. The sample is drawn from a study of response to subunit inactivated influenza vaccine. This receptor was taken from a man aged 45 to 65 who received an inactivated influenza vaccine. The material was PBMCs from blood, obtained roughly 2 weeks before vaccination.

The CDR3 sequence is CSAREAGDPNIQYF. The CDR3, as DNA: TGCAGTGCTAGAGAAGCAGGGGACCCAAACATTCAGTACTTC. The chain recombines TRBV20-1 with TRBJ2-4; TRBD1 is a possible D gene (6 bases). The CDR3 sequence is 14 residues long. The V end was cut by 0 bases, the J end by 6 bases, with 12 bases between. In germline, CDR1 is DFQATT, CDR2 SNEGSKA (reference sequence).